This entry lists 3 T cell receptor beta chains sequenced from one sample in a study of cytomegalovirus exposure and HLA in healthy donors. The PCR made use of 60 Vbeta and 13 Jbeta primers. TCRdb's table, derived via immunoSEQ multiplex PCR, lists solely in-frame clones and lacks some. The sample includes some 200,000 clones, 65% to 85% of them seen just once. The sequencing input was PBMCs. The receptors originated from a boy between 2 and 10 years old in good health and CMV-seronegative.

The V gene is TRBV9, the J gene TRBJ2-3, with TRBD1 identical over 8 bases. V was pared by 6 bases and J by 5 bases, with 5 bases of the junction left unmatched. Germline V gives CDR1 SGDLS, CDR2 YYNGEE. This CDR3 comprises 13 residues. DNA for the CDR3: TGTGCCAGCAACGGACAGGGAGGAGATACGCAGTATTTT. This gives the protein CASNGQGGDTQYF.

The chain couples TRBV2 to TRBJ2-7; 14 bases map to TRBD2. The CDR3 sequence is 15 residues long. Germline V gives CDR1 SNHLY, CDR2 FYNNEI. Germline trimming cut 4 bases from V and 7 bases from J; bases unmatched to any gene: 6. The CDR3 loop reads CASSATSGRAGEQYF. DNA of the CDR3: TGTGCCAGCAGTGCGACTAGCGGGAGGGCGGGGGAGCAGTACTTC. The complete variable domain, with remaining parts taken from reference TRBV2 and TRBJ2-7, reads EPEVTQTPSHQVTQMGQEVILRCVPISNHLYFYWYRQILGQKVEFLVSFYNNEISEKSEIFDDQFSVERPDGSNFTLKIRSTKLEDSAMYFCASSATSGRAGEQYFGPGTRLTVT.

This rearrangement joins TRBV30 to TRBJ1-4; D remains ambiguous. Deletions cut 1 base from V and 5 bases from J, with 5 bases between. The CDR3 spans 12 residues. Germline-derived CDR1 and CDR2 are GTSNPN and SVGIG (reference sequence). Written as DNA, the CDR3 is TGTGCCTGGAGTGCTTTAAATGAAAAACTGTTTTTT. Amino acid sequence: CAWSALNEKLFF.